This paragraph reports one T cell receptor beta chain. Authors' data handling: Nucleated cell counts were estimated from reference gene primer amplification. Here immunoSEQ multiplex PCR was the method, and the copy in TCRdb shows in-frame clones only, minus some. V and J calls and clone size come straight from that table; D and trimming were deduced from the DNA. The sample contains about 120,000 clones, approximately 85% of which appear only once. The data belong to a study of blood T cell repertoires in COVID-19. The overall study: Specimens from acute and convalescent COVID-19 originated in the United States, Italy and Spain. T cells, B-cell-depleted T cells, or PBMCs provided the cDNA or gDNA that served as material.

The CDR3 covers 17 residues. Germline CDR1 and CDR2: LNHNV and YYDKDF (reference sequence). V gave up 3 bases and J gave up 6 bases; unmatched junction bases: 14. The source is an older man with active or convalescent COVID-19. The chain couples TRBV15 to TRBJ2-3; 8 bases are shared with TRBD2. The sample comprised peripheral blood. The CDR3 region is CATSSPGLAGSKDTQYF. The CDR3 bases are TGTGCCACCAGCAGCCCGGGGCTAGCGGGTTCCAAGGATACGCAGTATTTT.